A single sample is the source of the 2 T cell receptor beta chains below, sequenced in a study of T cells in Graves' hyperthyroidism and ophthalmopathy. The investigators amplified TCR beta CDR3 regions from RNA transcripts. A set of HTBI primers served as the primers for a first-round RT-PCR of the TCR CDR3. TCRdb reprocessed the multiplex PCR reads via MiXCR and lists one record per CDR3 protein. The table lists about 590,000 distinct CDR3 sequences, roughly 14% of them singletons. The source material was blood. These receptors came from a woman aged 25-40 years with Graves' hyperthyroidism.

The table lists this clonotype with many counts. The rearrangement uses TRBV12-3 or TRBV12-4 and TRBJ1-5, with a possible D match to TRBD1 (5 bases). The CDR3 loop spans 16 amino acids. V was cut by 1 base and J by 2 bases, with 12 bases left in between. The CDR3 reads CASSLGTREGNQPQHF. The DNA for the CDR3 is TGTGCCAGCAGTTTAGGGACAAGGGAAGGCAATCAGCCCCAGCATTTT.

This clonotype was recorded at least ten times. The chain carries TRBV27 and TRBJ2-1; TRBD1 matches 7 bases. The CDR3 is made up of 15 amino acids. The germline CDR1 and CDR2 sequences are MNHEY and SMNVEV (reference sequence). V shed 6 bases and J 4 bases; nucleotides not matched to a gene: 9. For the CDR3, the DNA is TGTGCCAGCAGATCAGCCCGGGACAGATACAATGAGCAGTTCTTC. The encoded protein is CASRSARDRYNEQFF.